A selection of T cell receptor beta chains follows, all from one sample in a study of blood T cell repertoires in COVID-19. Libraries were prepared by immunoSEQ multiplex PCR; TCRdb keeps only in-frame clonotypes and omits some of them. Of roughly 380,000 clones in the sample, over 65% were seen once. Sequencing was performed on peripheral blood. The receptors were sampled from a human donor with acute or convalescent COVID-19. The donor label of this sample is uncertain. The CDR3 runs from the conserved cysteine through the conserved F or W. The D gene is left open where the match is weak. Rows give clone size only sometimes, using once, few, many, or a class for an expanded clone.

J: TRBJ1-1
D: -
size: -
length: 14
V: TRBV5-1
DNA: TGCGCCAGCAGCAACTACGGGGGGAACACTGAAGCTTTCTTT
CDR3: CASSNYGGNTEAFF

J: TRBJ2-7
D: TRBD2
size: -
length: 15
V: TRBV5-1
DNA: TGCGCCAGCAGCAAAGATAGCGGGATCTCCTACGAGCAGTACTTC
CDR3: CASSKDSGISYEQYF

J: TRBJ2-7
D: TRBD2
size: once
length: 15
V: TRBV10-3
DNA: TGTGCCATCAGCTTAGCGGGGACCTCTAAGGTCGAGCAGTACTTC
CDR3: CAISLAGTSKVEQYF

J: TRBJ2-7
D: -
size: -
length: 13
V: TRBV21-1
DNA: TGTGCCAGCATTCGGGGGGGGCTGAACGAGCAGTACTTC
CDR3: CASIRGGLNEQYF

J: TRBJ2-3
D: -
size: -
length: 16
V: TRBV6-6
DNA: TGTGCCAGCAGTTACTCGTTACTAGCTAGCTCAGATACGCAGTATTTT
CDR3: CASSYSLLASSDTQYF

J: TRBJ2-3
D: TRBD1
size: few
length: 14
V: TRBV5-1
DNA: TGCGCCAGCAGCACGGGACAGGGGTTAGATACGCAGTATTTT
CDR3: CASSTGQGLDTQYF

J: TRBJ2-5
D: TRBD2
size: -
length: 16
V: TRBV7-8
DNA: TGTGCCAGCAGCTTGGGGAGGGGAGGTGCCGTGGAGACCCAGTACTTC
CDR3: CASSLGRGGAVETQYF

J: TRBJ2-5
D: -
size: -
length: 16
V: TRBV4-1
DNA: TGCGCCAGCAGCCAGGGGAGCGTAGGAGCGCAAGAGACCCAGTACTTC
CDR3: CASSQGSVGAQETQYF

J: TRBJ2-2
D: TRBD2
size: -
length: 16
V: TRBV19
DNA: TGTGCCAGTAGCCACGGACTGGGGGGAGGGGCCGGGGAGCTGTTTTTT
CDR3: CASSHGLGGGAGELFF

J: TRBJ1-4
D: -
size: -
length: 18
V: TRBV7-5
DNA: TGTGTCAGAAGCTCTACCCTCACAGGGAACTCGACTAATGAAAAACTGTTTTTT
CDR3: CVRSSTLTGNSTNEKLFF

J: TRBJ1-3
D: -
size: few
length: 17
V: TRBV3-1/TRBV3-2
DNA: TGTGCCAGCAGCCAGAGGTCAGGGCTACGCTCTGGAAACACCATATATTTT
CDR3: CASSQRSGLRSGNTIYF

J: TRBJ1-1
D: -
size: -
length: 13
V: TRBV11-3
DNA: TGTGCCAGCAGCGAGACAGTGAACACTGAAGCTTTCTTT
CDR3: CASSETVNTEAFF

J: TRBJ1-1
D: -
size: -
length: 15
V: TRBV7-2
DNA: TGTGCCAGCAGCTTAATGGGGGCGTTGAACACTGAAGCTTTCTTT
CDR3: CASSLMGALNTEAFF

J: TRBJ1-2
D: TRBD1
size: -
length: 14
V: TRBV5-4
DNA: TGTGCCAGCAGCTTGGACAGGGGGGCCTATGGCTACACCTTC
CDR3: CASSLDRGAYGYTF

J: TRBJ1-1
D: -
size: -
length: 17
V: TRBV5-5
DNA: TGTGCCAGCAGCCTCCACCCAGGGGCAGGTAAGAACACTGAAGCTTTCTTT
CDR3: CASSLHPGAGKNTEAFF

J: TRBJ2-7
D: TRBD1
size: -
length: 15
V: TRBV9
DNA: TGTGCCAGCAGCGTAGGAGGACAGGGGATGTTCGAGCAGTACTTC
CDR3: CASSVGGQGMFEQYF

J: TRBJ1-2
D: -
size: -
length: 14
V: TRBV5-1
DNA: -
CDR3: CASSLTVGQGTDTF

J: TRBJ2-6
D: TRBD2
size: -
length: 17
V: TRBV30
DNA: TGTGCCTGGAGTGTATGGGGCGGGGGAGCCGGGGCCAACGTCCTGACTTTC
CDR3: CAWSVWGGGAGANVLTF

J: TRBJ1-1
D: -
size: -
length: 14
V: TRBV27
DNA: TGTGCCAGCAGTTTAACTCTCGGTGTCACTGAAGCTTTCTTT
CDR3: CASSLTLGVTEAFF

J: TRBJ2-3
D: TRBD1
size: -
length: 15
V: TRBV5-4
DNA: TGTGCCAGCAGCCGCGCCGGGACAGGGGGAGATACGCAGTATTTT
CDR3: CASSRAGTGGDTQYF

J: TRBJ1-5
D: -
size: -
length: 14
V: TRBV6-2/TRBV6-3
DNA: TGTGCCAGCAGTCCCCCACAGGGTAATCAGCCCCAGCATTTT
CDR3: CASSPPQGNQPQHF

J: TRBJ2-7
D: TRBD1
size: -
length: 15
V: TRBV11-2
DNA: TGTGCCAGCAGCCTAACCCCCGGGACAGCCTACGAGCAGTACTTC
CDR3: CASSLTPGTAYEQYF

J: TRBJ1-1
D: TRBD1
size: -
length: 14
V: TRBV14
DNA: TGTGCCAGCAGCCAACGGACAGGGCTCACTGAAGCTTTCTTT
CDR3: CASSQRTGLTEAFF

J: TRBJ1-1
D: TRBD1
size: -
length: 15
V: TRBV5-1
DNA: TGCGCCTGCAAACAGGGGGTCGAACCCGGGCCTGAAGCTTTCTTT
CDR3: CACKQGVEPGPEAFF

J: TRBJ1-5
D: -
size: -
length: 15
V: TRBV4-2
DNA: TGTGCCAGCAGCCAAGGGGTACAGTCCGATCAGCCCCAGCATTTT
CDR3: CASSQGVQSDQPQHF

J: TRBJ2-1
D: TRBD2
size: once
length: 16
V: TRBV7-9
DNA: TGTGCCAGCAGCATCCTTGAGACTAGCGGGTACAATGAGCAGTTCTTC
CDR3: CASSILETSGYNEQFF

J: TRBJ1-2
D: -
size: once
length: 14
V: TRBV3-1/TRBV3-2
DNA: TGTGCCAGCAGCCATACCCCAGGTAGTTATGGCTACACCTTC
CDR3: CASSHTPGSYGYTF

J: TRBJ2-3
D: -
size: -
length: 14
V: TRBV11-2
DNA: TGTGCCAGCAGCTTAGCCACTAGGACAGATACGCAGTATTTT
CDR3: CASSLATRTDTQYF

J: TRBJ2-7
D: -
size: -
length: 14
V: TRBV5-1
DNA: TGCGCCAGCAGCTTGCGGGACTTCTCCTACGAGCAGTACTTC
CDR3: CASSLRDFSYEQYF

J: TRBJ1-1
D: -
size: few
length: 12
V: TRBV2
DNA: TGTGCCAGCAGTCCAGGGAACTTTGAAGCTTTCTTT
CDR3: CASSPGNFEAFF

J: TRBJ1-2
D: TRBD1
size: -
length: 16
V: TRBV6-1
DNA: TGTGCCAGCAGTGAAGCATTGGACAGGGGGCCATATGGCTACACCTTC
CDR3: CASSEALDRGPYGYTF

J: TRBJ1-5
D: TRBD1
size: -
length: 14
V: TRBV7-2
DNA: TGTGCCAGCAGCTTGACAGGGGTCCAGGGGCCCCAGCATTTT
CDR3: CASSLTGVQGPQHF

J: TRBJ1-1
D: -
size: -
length: 13
V: TRBV29-1
DNA: TGCAGCGTTGAAGACCTGTTTCTCCCTGAAGCTTTCTTT
CDR3: CSVEDLFLPEAFF

J: TRBJ1-5
D: TRBD1
size: -
length: 15
V: TRBV19
DNA: TGTGCCAGTAGTATCTGGGACAGCCTCAATCAGCCCCAGCATTTT
CDR3: CASSIWDSLNQPQHF

J: TRBJ2-1
D: -
size: -
length: 15
V: TRBV5-1
DNA: TGCGCCAGCAGCTTTGGTCCGAGAACCTACAATGAGCAGTTCTTC
CDR3: CASSFGPRTYNEQFF

J: TRBJ1-2
D: -
size: -
length: 15
V: TRBV20-1
DNA: TGCAGTGCTAGTGTTGGGGCCTTAGCTAACTATGGCTACACCTTC
CDR3: CSASVGALANYGYTF

J: TRBJ1-4
D: TRBD1
size: -
length: 17
V: TRBV3-1/TRBV3-2
DNA: TGTGCCAGCAGCACTGGGGACAGGGGCGCAACTAATGAAAAACTGTTTTTT
CDR3: CASSTGDRGATNEKLFF

J: TRBJ1-3
D: -
size: -
length: 16
V: TRBV19
DNA: TGTGCCAGTTGTAGACGGAGACCGAGCTCTGGAAACACCATATATTTT
CDR3: CASCRRRPSSGNTIYF

J: TRBJ1-5
D: TRBD1
size: -
length: 13
V: TRBV29-1
DNA: TGCAGCGTCCGGGACAGGGTAGGTCAGCCCCAGCATTTT
CDR3: CSVRDRVGQPQHF

J: TRBJ1-2
D: -
size: -
length: 15
V: TRBV2
DNA: TGTGCCAGCAGTGAAGTAATGGACAGATACTCTGGCTACACCTTC
CDR3: CASSEVMDRYSGYTF

J: TRBJ2-1
D: TRBD2
size: -
length: 14
V: TRBV5-1
DNA: TGCGCCAGCAGCCGACTAGCGGGGCACAATGAGCAGTTCTTC
CDR3: CASSRLAGHNEQFF

J: TRBJ1-6
D: TRBD1
size: -
length: 14
V: TRBV5-5
DNA: TGTGCCAGCAGCCTAGGACAGGGGGCCTCACCCCTCCACTTT
CDR3: CASSLGQGASPLHF

J: TRBJ2-1
D: -
size: -
length: 14
V: TRBV5-4
DNA: TGTGCCAGCAGCTTGGTTGGGACTTACAATGAGCAGTTCTTC
CDR3: CASSLVGTYNEQFF

J: TRBJ2-7
D: TRBD2
size: -
length: 17
V: TRBV7-8
DNA: TGTGCCAGCAGCTCCCAAAAGAGGACTAGCGGGAGGGGCCAGCAGTACTTC
CDR3: CASSSQKRTSGRGQQYF

J: TRBJ1-5
D: -
size: -
length: 14
V: TRBV30
DNA: TGTGCCTGGAGGGAAGGTGGGGCTAGTCAGCCCCAGCATTTT
CDR3: CAWREGGASQPQHF

J: TRBJ1-6
D: TRBD1
size: -
length: 13
V: TRBV10-2
DNA: TGCGCCAGCAGCGACAGGGTCATTTCACCCCTCCACTTT
CDR3: CASSDRVISPLHF

J: TRBJ2-1
D: TRBD2
size: -
length: 16
V: TRBV9
DNA: TGTGCCAGCAGCGTATGGGTAGCGGGGGATTACAATGAGCAGTTCTTC
CDR3: CASSVWVAGDYNEQFF

J: TRBJ1-3
D: -
size: -
length: 14
V: TRBV2
DNA: TGTGCCAGCAGAGAACAGGGAAGAAGAAACACCATATATTTT
CDR3: CASREQGRRNTIYF

J: TRBJ2-1
D: -
size: -
length: 13
V: TRBV5-1
DNA: TGCGCCAGCAGCTTGTCCGGTATCAATGAGCAGTTCTTC
CDR3: CASSLSGINEQFF

J: TRBJ2-1
D: -
size: -
length: 12
V: TRBV2
DNA: TGTGCCAGCAGTATCCTAGATATTGAGCAGTTCTTC
CDR3: CASSILDIEQFF